The clone carrying this TCR beta chain came up once. The data belong to a study of T cell repertoires in cytomegalovirus infection. MiXCR, run by TCRdb on the reads, gives a single entry per CDR3 protein. Of approximately 400,000 distinct CDR3 sequences in the sample, approximately 31% are singletons; the top ten hold roughly 15%. Per the germline V gene, CDR1 is MGHRA and CDR2 is YSYEKL. V shed 0 bases and J shed 5 bases, with 10 bases lying between them. The CDR3 loop spans 14 amino acids. The gene calls are TRBV4-1 and TRBJ1-2; D not certain. This receptor was obtained from a human donor in good health (CMV status not recorded). Some clones in this sample may be carry-over from other donors' samples. Sequenced input: PBMCs. CDR3 sequence (DNA): TGCGCCAGCAGCCAAGAGGGCGGGTTATATGGCTACACCTTC. Translating it yields CASSQEGGLYGYTF.